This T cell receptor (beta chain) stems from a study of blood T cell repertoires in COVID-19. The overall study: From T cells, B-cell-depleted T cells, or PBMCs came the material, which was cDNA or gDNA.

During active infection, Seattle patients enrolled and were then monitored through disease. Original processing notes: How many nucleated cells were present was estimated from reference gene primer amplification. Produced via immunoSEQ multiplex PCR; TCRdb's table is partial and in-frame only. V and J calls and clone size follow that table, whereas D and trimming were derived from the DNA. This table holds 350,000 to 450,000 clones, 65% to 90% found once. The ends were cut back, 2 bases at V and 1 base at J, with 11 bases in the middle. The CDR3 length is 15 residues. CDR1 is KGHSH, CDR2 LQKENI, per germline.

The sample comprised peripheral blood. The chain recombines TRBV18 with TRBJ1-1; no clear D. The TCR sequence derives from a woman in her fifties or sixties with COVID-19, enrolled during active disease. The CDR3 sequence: CASSPGERWNTEAFF. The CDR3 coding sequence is TGTGCCAGCTCACCAGGGGAGCGTTGGAACACTGAAGCTTTCTTT.